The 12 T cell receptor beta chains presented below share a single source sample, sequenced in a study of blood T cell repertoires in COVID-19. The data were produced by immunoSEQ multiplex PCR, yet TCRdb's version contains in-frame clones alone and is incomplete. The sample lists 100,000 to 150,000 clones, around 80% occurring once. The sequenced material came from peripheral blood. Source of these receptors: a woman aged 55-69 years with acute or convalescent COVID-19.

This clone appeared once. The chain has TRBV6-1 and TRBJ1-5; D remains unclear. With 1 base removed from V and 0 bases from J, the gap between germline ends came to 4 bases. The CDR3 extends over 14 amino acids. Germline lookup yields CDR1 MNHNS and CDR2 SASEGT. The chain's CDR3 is CASSEVNSNQPQHF. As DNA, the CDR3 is TGTGCCAGCAGTGAAGTTAATAGCAATCAGCCCCAGCATTTT.

The CDR3 here is CASQAGVADTDTQYF. Written as DNA, the CDR3 is TGTGCCTCCCAGGCAGGAGTAGCGGACACAGATACGCAGTATTTT. The chain combines TRBV10-3 with TRBJ2-3; tentatively, D is TRBD2 (6 bases). The CDR3 consists of 15 residues. V was pared by 11 bases and J by 2 bases, with 20 bases between. Germline CDR1 reads ENHRY; CDR2 reads SYGVKD.

The CDR3 protein is CAGTRYRSQETQYF. The CDR3 DNA reads as TGTGCCGGCACACGATACAGGTCCCAAGAGACCCAGTACTTC. The V call is TRBV5-8, the J call TRBJ2-5; perhaps TRBD1 as D (5 bases). This CDR3 has 14 amino acids. CDR1 and CDR2 from the germline V gene are SGHTS and YDEGEE. Deletions cut 10 bases from V and 1 base from J, with 17 bases between.

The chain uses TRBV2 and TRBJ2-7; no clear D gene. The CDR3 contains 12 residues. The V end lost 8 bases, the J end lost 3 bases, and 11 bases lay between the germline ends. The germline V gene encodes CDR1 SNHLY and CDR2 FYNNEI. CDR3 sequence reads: CASAPTGYEQYV. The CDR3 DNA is TGTGCCAGCGCCCCTACCGGCTACGAGCAGTACGTC.

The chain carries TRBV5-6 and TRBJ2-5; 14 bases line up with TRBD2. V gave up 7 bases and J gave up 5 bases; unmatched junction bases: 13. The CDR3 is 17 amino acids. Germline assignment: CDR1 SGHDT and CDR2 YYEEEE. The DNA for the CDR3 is TGTGCCAGCTTGGGACTAGCGGGGGACTCTGGTCGGGAGACCCAGTACTTC. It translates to CASLGLAGDSGRETQYF.

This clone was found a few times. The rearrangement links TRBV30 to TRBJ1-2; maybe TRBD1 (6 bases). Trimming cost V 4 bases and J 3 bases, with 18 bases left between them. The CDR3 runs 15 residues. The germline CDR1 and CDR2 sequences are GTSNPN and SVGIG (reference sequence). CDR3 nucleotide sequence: TGTGCCTGGACTCTCCGAGACAGGCCCTACTATGGCTACACCTTC. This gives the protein CAWTLRDRPYYGYTF.

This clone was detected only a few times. CDR3 coding DNA: TGTGCCAGCGGACCCAGGGGGGAGGAGACCCAGTACTTC. This sequence encodes CASGPRGEETQYF. This chain uses TRBV7-9 with TRBJ2-5; a possible D gene is TRBD1 (7 bases). Germline values: CDR1 SEHNR, CDR2 FQNEAQ (reference sequence). CDR3 length equals 13 residues. The V and J ends lost 8 bases and 5 bases respectively, with 15 bases between them.

Here the CDR3 DNA reads TGCGCCAGCAGCTCCTGGACAGGGGGTGGCTATGGCTACACCTTC. This sequence encodes CASSSWTGGGYGYTF. J is TRBJ1-2 and V is TRBV5-1; 10 nucleotides align to TRBD1. Germline V gene sequence: CDR1 SGHRS, CDR2 YFSETQ. This CDR3 has 15 amino acids. V was pared by 3 bases and J by 4 bases, with 6 bases of the junction left unmatched.

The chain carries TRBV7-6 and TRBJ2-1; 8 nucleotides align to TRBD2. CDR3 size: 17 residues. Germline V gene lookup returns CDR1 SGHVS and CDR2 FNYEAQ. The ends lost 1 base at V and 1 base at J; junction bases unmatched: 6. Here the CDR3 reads CASSLEASGGSYNEQFF. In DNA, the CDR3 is TGTGCCAGCAGCTTAGAGGCCAGCGGGGGATCCTACAATGAGCAGTTCTTC.

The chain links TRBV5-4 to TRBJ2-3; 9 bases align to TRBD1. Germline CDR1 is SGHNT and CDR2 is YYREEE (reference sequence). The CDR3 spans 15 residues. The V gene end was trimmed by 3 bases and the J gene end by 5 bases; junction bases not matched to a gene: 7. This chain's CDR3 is CASSSGQGRLDTQYF. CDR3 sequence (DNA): TGTGCCAGCAGCTCGGGACAGGGTCGTTTAGATACGCAGTATTTT.

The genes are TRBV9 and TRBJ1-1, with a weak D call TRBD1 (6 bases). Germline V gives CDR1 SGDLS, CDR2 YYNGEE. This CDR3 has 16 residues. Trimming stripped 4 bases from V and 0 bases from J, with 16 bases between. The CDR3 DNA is TGTGCCAGCAGCCCTTCGGACAGACCCATGAACACTGAAGCTTTCTTT. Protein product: CASSPSDRPMNTEAFF.

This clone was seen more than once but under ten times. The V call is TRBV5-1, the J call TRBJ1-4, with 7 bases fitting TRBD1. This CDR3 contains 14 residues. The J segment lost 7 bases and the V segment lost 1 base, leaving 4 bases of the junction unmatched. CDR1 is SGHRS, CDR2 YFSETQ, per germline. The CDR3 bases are TGCGCCAGCAGCTTGAGGGGGCAGGGTGAAAAACTGTTTTTT. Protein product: CASSLRGQGEKLFF.